This section outlines one T cell receptor (beta chain) sequence together with its context. Its antigen is currently not known. It has no much larger one-base neighbor in the sample; base qualities were not kept. The immunoSEQ Assay, a bias-controlled multiplex PCR, was used to amplify TCRbeta CDR3 regions from genomic DNA. As for the authors' bioinformatics: Nucleated cell counts per sample were estimated from amplification of reference gene primers within the assay. Sequence reads were collapsed and filtered to measure the absolute abundance of every unique TCRbeta CDR3 rearrangement. Productive Simpson clonality was computed per sample as the square root of Simpson's diversity index over productive rearrangements. Here the immuneACCESS table is served through TCRdb, limited to in-frame sequences with V and J called. Missing clones are a known gap in these copies; in checked studies unresolved V genes cover under half, and the rest lacks a known reason. The V and J calls and clone size were taken over from that table, and D and trimming were inferred from the DNA. Here the sample has approximately 220,000 clones; over 70% occur a single time. The ten most abundant clones make up roughly 8% of the sample.

The data were taken from a study of blood T cell repertoires in COVID-19 (dated by TCRdb to the early 2020s). Describing the broader study: Collaborator samples came from the United States, Italy and Spain and covered acute and convalescent phases of COVID-19. Where available, HLA class I and class II types were obtained from metadata supplied by the sample provider rather than from assay-based typing. The prospective study material was composed of cDNA or gDNA derived from T cells, B-cell-depleted T cells, or PBMCs. A freely available public database, intended as a resource for researchers studying the immune response to SARS-CoV-2, is where the repertoires were released. The samples were drawn from the first 160 participants of the ongoing ImmuneRACE study and from 1,254 subjects provided by 6 global collaborators. A de-identified subject ID, COVID-19 status, age in years and sex were almost always included in the sample metadata. The dataset comprised deeply sampled blood TCRbeta repertoires from subjects exposed to, actively infected with, or recovered from COVID-19.

What the research found in general, with its limitations: Clinical and demographic metadata were provided uncurated, with the amount varying by source and participant.

V and J lose 5 bases and 0 bases, and a span of 14 bases separates them. Taken from the germline V gene, the CDR1 and CDR2 loops are MDHEN and SYDVKM. The CDR3 spans 16 residues, from the cysteine through the phenylalanine. Just the 48-base CDR3 DNA is kept, in frame starting at base 1. Each collaborating institution followed its own protocols to collect whole blood in K2EDTA tubes. For TCRbeta analysis, collaborators shipped samples as frozen whole blood, isolated PBMCs, or DNA extracted from either of those sample types. The chain was built from TRBV28 and TRBJ1-5, with TRBD1 as a weak D call on 6 bases. The TCR was taken from a woman aged 80 or over with acute or convalescent COVID-19. The sample comprised peripheral blood. The CDR3 region: CASSPQGPDSNQPQHF. The nucleotides read TGTGCCAGCAGTCCACAGGGCCCCGATAGCAATCAGCCCCAGCATTTT.